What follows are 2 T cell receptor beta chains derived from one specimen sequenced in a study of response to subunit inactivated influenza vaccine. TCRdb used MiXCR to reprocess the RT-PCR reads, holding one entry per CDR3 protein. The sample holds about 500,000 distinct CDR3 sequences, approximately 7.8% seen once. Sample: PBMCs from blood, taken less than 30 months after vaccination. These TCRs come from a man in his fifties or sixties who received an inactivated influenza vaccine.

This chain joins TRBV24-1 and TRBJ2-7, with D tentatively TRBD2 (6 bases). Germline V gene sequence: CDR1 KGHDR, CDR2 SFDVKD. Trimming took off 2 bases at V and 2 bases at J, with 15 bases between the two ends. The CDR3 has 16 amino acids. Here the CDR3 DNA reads TGTGCCACCAGTGATTCGCTGGCGGGACCTACCTACGAGCAGTACTTC. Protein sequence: CATSDSLAGPTYEQYF.

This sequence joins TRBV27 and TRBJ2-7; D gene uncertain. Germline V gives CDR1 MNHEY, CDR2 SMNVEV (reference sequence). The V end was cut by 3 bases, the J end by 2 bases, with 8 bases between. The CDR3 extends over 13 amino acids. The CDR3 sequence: CASSFDFAYEQYF. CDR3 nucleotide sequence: TGTGCCAGCAGTTTCGACTTTGCCTACGAGCAGTACTTC.